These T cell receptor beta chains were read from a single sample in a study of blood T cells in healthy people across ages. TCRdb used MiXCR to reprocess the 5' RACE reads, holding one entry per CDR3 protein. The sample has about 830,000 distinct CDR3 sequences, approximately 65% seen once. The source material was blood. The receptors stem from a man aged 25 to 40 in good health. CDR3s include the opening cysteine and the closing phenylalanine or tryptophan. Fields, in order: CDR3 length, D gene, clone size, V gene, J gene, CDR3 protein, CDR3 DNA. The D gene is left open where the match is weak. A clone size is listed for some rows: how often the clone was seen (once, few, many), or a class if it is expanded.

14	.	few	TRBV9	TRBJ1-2	CASSANRDPYGYTF	TGTGCCAGTAGCGCTAACAGGGATCCCTATGGCTACACCTTC
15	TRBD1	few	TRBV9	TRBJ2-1	CASSVWDRAENEQFF	TGTGCCAGCAGCGTATGGGACAGGGCAGAAAATGAGCAGTTCTTC
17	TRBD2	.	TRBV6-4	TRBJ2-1	CASSCPTSGASYNEQFF	TGTGCCAGCAGCTGTCCGACTAGCGGAGCTTCCTACAATGAGCAGTTCTTC
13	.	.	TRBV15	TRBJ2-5	CATSGILGETQYF	TGTGCCACCAGCGGAATCTTAGGAGAGACCCAGTACTTC
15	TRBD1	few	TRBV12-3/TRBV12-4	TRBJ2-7	CASSHRDRGIDEQYF	TGTGCCAGCAGTCACCGGGACAGGGGGATCGACGAGCAGTACTTC
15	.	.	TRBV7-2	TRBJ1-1	CASSLGDRQNTEAFF	TGTGCCAGCAGCTTAGGAGACAGGCAGAACACTGAAGCTTTCTTT
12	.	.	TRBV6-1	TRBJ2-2	CASKLRAGELFF	TGTGCCAGCAAGCTTAGAGCCGGGGAGCTGTTTTTT
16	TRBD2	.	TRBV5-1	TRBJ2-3	CASSWGLAGTTDTQYF	TGCGCCAGCAGCTGGGGACTAGCGGGGACCACAGATACGCAGTATTTT
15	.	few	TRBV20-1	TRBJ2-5	CSAWEDYLYQETQYF	TGCAGTGCTTGGGAGGACTACCTGTACCAAGAGACCCAGTACTTC
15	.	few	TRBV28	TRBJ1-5	CASTPQGRRIQPQHF	TGTGCCAGCACCCCCCAGGGGAGGAGGATTCAGCCCCAGCATTTT
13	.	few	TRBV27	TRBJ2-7	CASSSYISYEQYF	TGTGCCAGCAGTTCGTACATCTCCTACGAGCAGTACTTC
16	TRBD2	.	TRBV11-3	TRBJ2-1	CASSQGLAGEDGEQFF	TGTGCCAGCAGCCAGGGACTAGCGGGGGAGGACGGTGAGCAGTTCTTC
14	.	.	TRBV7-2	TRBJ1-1	CASSPVSGTSEAFF	TGTGCCAGCAGCCCGGTCTCGGGGACATCTGAAGCTTTCTTT
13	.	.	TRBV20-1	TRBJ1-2	CSADRDLSRGYTF	TGCAGTGCTGACCGGGACCTAAGCCGTGGCTACACCTTC
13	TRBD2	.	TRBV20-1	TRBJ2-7	CSAPSGGAYEQYF	TGCAGTGCTCCTAGCGGGGGGGCCTACGAGCAGTACTTC
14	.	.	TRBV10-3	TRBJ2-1	CAISEGQLNNEQFF	TGTGCCATCAGTGAGGGACAGTTGAACAATGAGCAGTTCTTC
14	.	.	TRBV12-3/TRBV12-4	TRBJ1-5	CASSRASSNQPQHF	TGTGCCAGCAGTAGAGCTTCCAGCAATCAGCCCCAGCATTTT
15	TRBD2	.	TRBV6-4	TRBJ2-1	CASSDSTSGGNGQFF	TGTGCCAGCAGTGACTCGACTAGCGGGGGCAATGGGCAGTTCTTC
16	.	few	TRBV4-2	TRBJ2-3	CASSQEDSGGTDTQYF	TGTGCCAGCAGCCAAGAGGACTCAGGGGGCACAGATACGCAGTATTTT
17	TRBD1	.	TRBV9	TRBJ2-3	CASSAKITGGYTDTQYF	TGTGCCAGCAGCGCCAAGATAACAGGGGGCTACACAGATACGCAGTATTTT
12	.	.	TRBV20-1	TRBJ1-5	CSAGAGGQPQHF	TGCAGTGCGGGGGCTGGGGGACAGCCCCAGCATTTT
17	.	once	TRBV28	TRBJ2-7	CASSLWAPGFTYYEQYF	TGTGCCAGCAGTTTATGGGCGCCGGGCTTCACATACTACGAGCAGTACTTC
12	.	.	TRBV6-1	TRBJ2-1	CAIGGETDEQFF	TGTGCCATCGGCGGGGAAACGGATGAGCAGTTCTTC
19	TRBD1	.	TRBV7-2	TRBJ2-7	CASTRYGGFPGQGSYEQYF	TGTGCCAGCACCCGGTATGGAGGGTTTCCAGGACAGGGGTCCTACGAGCAGTACTTC
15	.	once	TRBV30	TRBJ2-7	CAWSSDLGPSYEQYF	TGTGCCTGGAGTTCTGACCTAGGGCCCTCCTACGAGCAGTACTTC
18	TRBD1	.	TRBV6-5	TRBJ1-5	CASSYGQGRRGSNQPQHF	TGTGCCAGCAGTTACGGACAGGGGAGAAGGGGTAGCAATCAGCCCCAGCATTTT
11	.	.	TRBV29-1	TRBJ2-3	CSVGREDTQYF	TGCAGCGTTGGGAGGGAAGATACGCAGTATTTT
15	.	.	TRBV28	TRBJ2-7	CASSLYTGLVYEQYF	TGTGCCAGCAGTTTATATACGGGCCTAGTGTACGAGCAGTACTTC
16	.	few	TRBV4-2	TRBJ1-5	CASSQGEWQGNQPQHF	TGTGCCAGCAGCCAAGGAGAGTGGCAGGGCAATCAGCCCCAGCATTTT
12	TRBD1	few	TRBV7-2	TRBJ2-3	CASSPDRGTQYF	TGTGCCAGCAGCCCTGACAGGGGAACGCAGTATTTT
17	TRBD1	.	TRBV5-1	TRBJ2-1	CASSLGLWPGQGNEQFF	TGCGCCAGCAGCTTGGGTTTATGGCCGGGACAGGGGAATGAGCAGTTCTTC
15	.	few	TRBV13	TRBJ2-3	CASLIGTHSTDTQYF	TGTGCCAGCCTCATCGGGACGCACTCCACAGATACGCAGTATTTT
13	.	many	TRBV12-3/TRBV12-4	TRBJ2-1	CASRGWGHNEQFF	TGTGCCAGCAGGGGCTGGGGGCACAATGAGCAGTTCTTC
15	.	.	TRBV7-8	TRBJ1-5	CASSLGVSWDQPQHF	TGTGCCAGCAGCTTAGGAGTCAGTTGGGATCAGCCCCAGCATTTT
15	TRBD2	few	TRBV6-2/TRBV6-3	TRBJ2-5	CASSYRSGDTETQYF	TGTGCCAGCAGTTATCGTAGCGGGGATACGGAGACCCAGTACTTC
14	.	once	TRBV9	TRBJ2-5	CASSVAGGAATQYF	TGTGCCAGCAGCGTAGCTGGGGGCGCCGCGACCCAGTACTTC
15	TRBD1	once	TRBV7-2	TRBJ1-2	CASSLGWDRGAGYTF	TGTGCCAGCAGCTTAGGGTGGGACAGGGGGGCTGGCTACACCTTC
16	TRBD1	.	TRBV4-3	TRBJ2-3	CASSQTTGGKADTQYF	TGCGCCAGCAGCCAAACGACAGGGGGCAAGGCAGATACGCAGTATTTT
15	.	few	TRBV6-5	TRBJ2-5	CASRGARHDRETQYF	TGTGCCAGCAGGGGGGCAAGGCACGACCGAGAGACCCAGTACTTC
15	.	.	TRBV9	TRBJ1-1	CASSADPGWNTEAFF	TGTGCCAGCAGCGCAGACCCAGGGTGGAACACTGAAGCTTTCTTT
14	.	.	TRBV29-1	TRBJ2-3	CSVEGDRFTDTQYF	TGCAGCGTTGAAGGGGACCGGTTCACAGATACGCAGTATTTT
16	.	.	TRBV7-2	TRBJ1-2	CASSSDPSGRSPGYTF	TGCGCCAGCAGCTCCGACCCTTCGGGCAGATCCCCTGGCTACACCTTC
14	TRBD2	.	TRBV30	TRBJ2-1	CAWSVTSGGGEQFF	TGTGCCTGGAGTGTAACTAGCGGGGGGGGTGAGCAGTTCTTC
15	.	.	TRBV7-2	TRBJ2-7	CASSLSGGRSNEQYF	TGTGCCAGCAGCTTAAGTGGGGGGAGGTCCAACGAGCAGTACTTC
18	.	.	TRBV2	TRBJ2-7	CASSTIERNSRVPYEQYF	TGTGCCAGCAGCACCATCGAAAGAAACAGCCGGGTTCCCTACGAGCAGTACTTC
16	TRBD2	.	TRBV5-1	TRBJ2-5	CASSTGLAGVQETQYF	TGCGCCAGCAGCACCGGACTAGCGGGGGTCCAAGAGACCCAGTACTTC
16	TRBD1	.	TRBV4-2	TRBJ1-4	CASSLSEGQGGEKLFF	TGTGCCAGCAGCCTAAGCGAGGGACAGGGCGGAGAAAAACTGTTTTTT
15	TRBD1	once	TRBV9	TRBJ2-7	CASSVAYGQAYEQYF	TGTGCCAGCAGCGTAGCCTACGGACAGGCCTACGAGCAGTACTTC
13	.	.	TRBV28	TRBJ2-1	CASSFKAPTVPFF	TGTGCCAGCAGTTTCAAGGCTCCGACCGTCCCGTTCTTC
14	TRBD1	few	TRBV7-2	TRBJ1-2	CASSPGQGGDGYTF	TGTGCCAGCAGCCCGGGACAGGGGGGCGATGGCTACACCTTC
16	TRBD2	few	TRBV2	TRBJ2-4	CASSLGLALAKNIQYF	TGTGCCAGCAGCCTCGGACTAGCGCTAGCCAAAAACATTCAGTACTTC
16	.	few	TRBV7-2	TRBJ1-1	CASSLTPSVTDTEAFF	TGTGCCAGCAGCTTAACCCCCTCGGTAACAGACACTGAAGCTTTCTTT
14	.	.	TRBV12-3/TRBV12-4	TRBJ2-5	CASSFVGGQETQYF	TGTGCCAGCAGTTTTGTCGGGGGCCAAGAGACCCAGTACTTC
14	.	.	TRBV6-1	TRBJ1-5	CATSEGVKNQPQHF	TGTGCCACCTCGGAGGGGGTCAAAAATCAGCCCCAGCATTTT
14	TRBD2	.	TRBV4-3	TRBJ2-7	CASSQVGTTYEQYF	TGCGCCAGCAGCCAAGTAGGGACTACCTACGAGCAGTACTTC